Here is one T cell receptor beta chain with its context. Its antigen is currently unknown. The primer mix had 60 Vbeta and 13 Jbeta primers. Generated by immunoSEQ multiplex PCR, the TCRdb table keeps only in-frame clones and is missing some. This listing includes some 120,000 clones. This sample is drawn from a study of cytomegalovirus exposure and HLA in healthy donors. Study observations and caveats: After further analysis at a later stage, under 20,000 TCR beta sequences were associated with HLA alleles at 0.05 false discovery rate. Most of the TCR beta V segments (in an earlier analysis) were productive either about 87% or about 30% of the time. The study listed around 150 cytomegalovirus-associated TCR beta chains.

Specimen: PBMCs. The receptor comes from a man younger than 45 in good health and CMV-seronegative.

CDR3 region: CATRGSVPGELFF. The CDR3 coding sequence is TGTGCCACCCGGGGTAGCGTGCCGGGGGAGCTGTTTTTT. The rearrangement uses TRBV6-5 and TRBJ2-2; possibly TRBD2 for D (5 bases). The CDR3 consists of 13 residues. Germline loops: CDR1 MNHEY, CDR2 SVGAGI. The V end was cut by 10 bases, the J end by 8 bases, with 17 bases between.